A single sample gave rise to the 19 T cell receptor beta chains below, sequenced in a study of T cells after yellow fever vaccination. TCRdb reprocessed the 5' RACE reads with MiXCR, giving one entry per CDR3 protein. The sample shows about 310,000 distinct CDR3 sequences, around 3.6% of them seen only once. This material consisted of PBMCs, taken on the day of the yellow fever booster vaccination. The receptor set was obtained from a man aged 18 to 35 who received the YFV17D yellow fever vaccine.

The sample holds many counts of this clonotype. This chain joins TRBV29-1 and TRBJ1-2, with a tentative D call TRBD1 (6 bases). Looked up from germline, CDR1 is SQVTM and CDR2 is ANQGSEA. V lost 5 bases and J 3 bases, leaving 22 bases between the germline ends. The CDR3 covers 16 residues. The CDR3 loop reads CSVINWRGLRDYGYTF. The CDR3 DNA reads as TGCAGCGTTATTAATTGGCGGGGGCTGAGAGACTATGGCTACACCTTC.

This clonotype was found many times. This chain connects TRBV28 to TRBJ2-5; D might be TRBD2 (6 bases). CDR1 is MDHEN and CDR2 is SYDVKM in the germline V gene. This CDR3 region has 14 residues. Trimming took 7 bases from V and 5 from J, leaving 17 bases between them. This chain's CDR3 is CASTSGEGRETQYF. CDR3 coding DNA: TGTGCCAGCACCTCGGGGGAAGGGAGGGAGACCCAGTACTTC.

This clonotype appeared a few times. The chain carries TRBV5-1 and TRBJ2-1; TRBD1 aligns across 7 bases. The germline V gene has CDR1 SGHRS and CDR2 YFSETQ. The CDR3 is 18 residues long. The junction had 22 bases not matched to a gene; V was cut back by 4 bases and J by 9 bases. This CDR3 is CASSPLLTGIMAASEQFF. The DNA for the CDR3 is TGCGCCAGCAGCCCCTTACTGACAGGGATCATGGCAGCGAGTGAGCAGTTCTTC. The variable domain in full, with the rest retrieved from reference TRBV5-1 and TRBJ2-1, is KAGVTQTPRYLIKTRGQQVTLSCSPISGHRSVSWYQQTPGQGLQFLFEYFSETQRNKGNFPGRFSGRQFSNSRSEMNVSTLELGDSALYLCASSPLLTGIMAASEQFFGPGTRLTVL.

This clonotype came up many times. This chain connects TRBV4-1 to TRBJ2-5, with 13 nucleotides matching TRBD2. This CDR3 region has 17 residues. Germline V gene lookup returns CDR1 MGHRA and CDR2 YSYEKL. V was clipped by 1 base and J by 0 bases; unmatched bases: 2. CDR3 nucleotides: TGCGCCAGCAGCCAAGGCGGGACTAGCGGGGACCAAGAGACCCAGTACTTC. Encoded protein: CASSQGGTSGDQETQYF.

There are many counts of this clonotype. V gene TRBV5-1 combines with J gene TRBJ2-1; D not certain. Germline V CDR1 and CDR2: SGHRS, YFSETQ. Trimming cost V 1 base and J 0 bases, with 14 bases left between them. The CDR3 totals 17 residues. CDR3 coding DNA: TGCGCCAGCAGCTTGTGGTTGCTTATGAGCTCCTACAATGAGCAGTTCTTC. The encoded protein is CASSLWLLMSSYNEQFF. Combining the CDR3 with reference TRBV5-1 and TRBJ2-1 gives the whole variable domain KAGVTQTPRYLIKTRGQQVTLSCSPISGHRSVSWYQQTPGQGLQFLFEYFSETQRNKGNFPGRFSGRQFSNSRSEMNVSTLELGDSALYLCASSLWLLMSSYNEQFFGPGTRLTVL.

This clonotype was found many times. This chain links TRBV5-6 with TRBJ2-3, with TRBD2 matching over 9 bases. The trim removed 2 bases at V and 3 bases at J, leaving 4 bases unmatched. Germline V gives CDR1 SGHDT, CDR2 YYEEEE. The CDR3 contains 15 residues. For the CDR3, the DNA is TGTGCCAGCAGCTTCCGCGGGGGGGCGACAGATACGCAGTATTTT. It is translated as CASSFRGGATDTQYF.

This chain uses TRBV6-2 or TRBV6-3 with TRBJ2-5; 8 nucleotides line up with TRBD2. Trimming at V came to 6 bases and at J to 4 bases, leaving 4 bases not matched to a gene. Per germline, CDR1 MNHEY and CDR2 SVGEGT. The CDR3 is 13 residues long. The CDR3 protein is CASRLSGGETQYF. CDR3 DNA: TGTGCCAGCAGATTGAGCGGGGGAGAGACCCAGTACTTC.

This chain joins TRBV18 and TRBJ2-4; D call uncertain. The CDR3 contains 17 residues. Per germline, CDR1 KGHSH and CDR2 LQKENI. The V and J ends lost 6 bases and 0 bases respectively, with 18 bases between them. The CDR3 sequence: CASSPRPSPIAKNIQYF. In DNA form, the CDR3 reads TGTGCCAGCTCCCCGAGACCCTCACCGATAGCCAAAAACATTCAGTACTTC.

The chain links TRBV7-8 to TRBJ1-5; weak D call: TRBD1 (5 bases). This CDR3 contains 17 residues. Trimming cost V 4 bases and J 0 bases, with 16 bases left between them. CDR1 and CDR2 from the germline V gene are SGHVS and FQNEAQ. The CDR3 DNA reads as TGTGCCAGCAGCTCCTACAGGATGACCTTTAGCAATCAGCCCCAGCATTTT. Its translation: CASSSYRMTFSNQPQHF.

This clonotype was detected a few times. The V call is TRBV6-5, the J call TRBJ2-2; 12 nucleotides align to TRBD1. Germline CDR1 is MNHEY and CDR2 is SVGAGI. After removal of 6 bases from V and 4 bases from J, the junction contained 3 bases not matched to a gene. This CDR3 spans 15 amino acids. CDR3 sequence reads: CASRGDRGLTGELFF. In DNA form, the CDR3 reads TGTGCCAGCAGGGGGGACAGGGGGCTCACCGGGGAGCTGTTTTTT.

This clonotype was detected ten times or more. This sequence joins TRBV30 and TRBJ2-1; the D is unclear. The V and J ends lost 1 base and 3 bases respectively, with 4 bases between them. Per germline, CDR1 GTSNPN and CDR2 SVGIG (reference sequence). CDR3 length: 12 residues. The CDR3: CAWSAFYNEQFF. The CDR3 DNA follows: TGTGCCTGGAGTGCCTTCTACAATGAGCAGTTCTTC.

There are many counts of this clonotype. This sequence joins TRBV5-1 and TRBJ2-5; no clear D gene. The CDR3 spans 14 residues. Germline assignment: CDR1 SGHRS and CDR2 YFSETQ. V lost 5 bases and J lost 0, with 11 bases in between. DNA of the CDR3: TGCGCCAGCAGGGGATCCTCTTACCAAGAGACCCAGTACTTC. Amino acid sequence: CASRGSSYQETQYF.

V and J are TRBV20-1 and TRBJ2-7; D not certain. CDR3 size: 14 residues. CDR1 is DFQATT and CDR2 is SNEGSKA in the germline V gene (reference sequence). CDR3 sequence: CSARDETRVYQQYV. CDR3 in DNA: TGCAGTGCAAGAGACGAGACCCGGGTTTACCAGCAGTACGTC.

V and J are TRBV18 and TRBJ2-1, with D unresolved. Looked up from germline, CDR1 is KGHSH and CDR2 is LQKENI. V dropped 4 bases and J dropped 2 bases, with 12 bases sitting between them. The CDR3 has 15 amino acids. CDR3 nucleotide sequence: TGTGCCAGCTCACGAGATTCCCTTACCTACAATGAGCAGTTCTTC. It yields the protein CASSRDSLTYNEQFF.

In its sample, this clonotype was seen many times. The chain links TRBV5-1 to TRBJ2-3; D remains ambiguous. Germline CDR1 is SGHRS and CDR2 is YFSETQ. The CDR3 totals 13 residues. Deletions cut 2 bases from V and 1 base from J, with 5 bases between. The CDR3 is CASSFEGTDTQYF. For the CDR3, the DNA is TGCGCCAGCAGCTTTGAGGGCACAGATACGCAGTATTTT.

The table lists this clonotype with many counts. The gene calls are TRBV7-2 and TRBJ2-1; a weak D match, TRBD1 (6 bases). CDR1 and CDR2 from the germline V gene are SGHTA and FQGNSA. This CDR3 contains 13 residues. The V end lost 5 bases, the J end lost 6 bases, and 11 bases lay between the germline ends. Here the CDR3 DNA reads TGTGCCAGCAGCAACGGACAGCTCAATGAGCAGTTCTTC. Translating it yields CASSNGQLNEQFF.

The table lists this clonotype with many counts. The chain combines TRBV5-5 with TRBJ2-7, with D perhaps matching TRBD1 or TRBD2 (5 bases each). Per germline, CDR1 SGHKS and CDR2 YYEKEE (reference sequence). CDR3 length: 14 amino acids. Trimming left V 4 bases short and J 2 bases short, with 13 bases between. CDR3 region: CASSRTGAPYEQYF. The CDR3 region has the DNA TGTGCCAGCAGCCGGACCGGGGCCCCCTACGAGCAGTACTTC.

This clonotype was seen a few times. The V call is TRBV29-1, the J call TRBJ2-3, with D perhaps matching TRBD1 (6 bases). CDR1 is SQVTM and CDR2 is ANQGSEA in the germline V gene. This CDR3 has 15 amino acids. V lost 1 base to trimming and J lost 0 bases, with 11 bases between them. The CDR3 DNA sequence: TGCAGCGTTGAAGGGACAGAGTCTAGCACAGATACGCAGTATTTT. Its protein product is CSVEGTESSTDTQYF.

This clonotype has more than one count but fewer than ten. The chain is built from TRBV5-1 and TRBJ2-1, with TRBD2 matching over 8 bases. Per the germline V gene, CDR1 is SGHRS and CDR2 is YFSETQ. J gave up 4 bases and V 2 bases, and 5 bases lay outside the gene matches. The CDR3 has 15 amino acids. For the CDR3, the DNA is TGCGCCAGCAGCTTAAACGGGGGGGATTACAATGAGCAGTTCTTC. Its translation: CASSLNGGDYNEQFF.